The 5 T cell receptor beta chains below were found in one sample sequenced in a study of CD8 T cells in Susac syndrome. Random hexamers were used to reverse transcribe an amount of roughly 0.45 to 1 ug RNA. TCRdb ran MiXCR on the immunoSEQ multiplex PCR reads and lists one entry per CDR3 protein. The sample includes about 300,000 distinct CDR3 sequences, around nine tenths seen only once; the top ten take less than 0.2%. Sequenced sample: CD8+ T cells from PBMCs. The receptor set was obtained from a human donor with multiple sclerosis.

This chain uses TRBV5-1 with TRBJ2-1; D call uncertain. This CDR3 has 15 residues. Germline-derived CDR1 and CDR2 are SGHRS and YFSETQ. The V end lost 5 bases, the J end lost 3 bases, and 15 bases lay between the germline ends. CDR3 residues: CASSSTDNFYNEQFF. CDR3 sequence (DNA): TGCGCCAGCAGTTCGACTGACAATTTCTACAATGAGCAGTTCTTC.

Only a few counts were recorded for this clonotype. V is TRBV4-1 and J is TRBJ2-7, with 9 bases identical to TRBD2. The ends lost 4 bases at V and 2 bases at J; junction bases unmatched: 3. Germline V gene sequence: CDR1 MGHRA, CDR2 YSYEKL. The CDR3 extends over 14 amino acids. CDR3 in amino acids: CASSPRLAAYEQYF. The CDR3 nucleotides read TGCGCCAGCAGCCCCCGACTAGCGGCCTACGAGCAGTACTTC.

The chain has TRBV2 and TRBJ2-1; 11 positions agree with TRBD2. Germline trimming cut 0 bases from V and 6 bases from J; bases unmatched to any gene: 10. This CDR3 has 18 residues. The germline V gene encodes CDR1 SNHLY and CDR2 FYNNEI. CDR3 coding DNA: TGTGCCAGCAGTGAAGCGATAGGTAGCGGGGGGGCCAGCAATGAGCAGTTCTTC. Amino acid sequence: CASSEAIGSGGASNEQFF. Full variable domain (missing parts from reference TRBV2 and TRBJ2-1): EPEVTQTPSHQVTQMGQEVILRCVPISNHLYFYWYRQILGQKVEFLVSFYNNEISEKSEIFDDQFSVERPDGSNFTLKIRSTKLEDSAMYFCASSEAIGSGGASNEQFFGPGTRLTVL.

The V gene is TRBV28, the J gene TRBJ2-7; 8 nucleotides align to TRBD1. The junction had 8 bases not matched to a gene; V was cut back by 4 bases and J by 6 bases. The CDR3 spans 14 residues. Germline V lookup: CDR1 MDHEN, CDR2 SYDVKM. The CDR3 region has the DNA TGTGCCAGCAGTTACCCGGGACAGGACTTCGAGCAGTACTTC. It specifies CASSYPGQDFEQYF.

The CDR3 DNA follows: TGTGCCAGCAGCGTAAGCGGACAGGGGTCCTACAATGAGCAGTTCTTC. Encoded protein: CASSVSGQGSYNEQFF. The chain has TRBV9 and TRBJ2-1, with TRBD1 matching 9 bases. V was pared by 1 base and J by 1 base, with 3 bases of the junction left unmatched. CDR1 is SGDLS and CDR2 is YYNGEE in the germline V gene. CDR3 length: 16 residues. Full variable domain (outside the CDR3, taken from reference TRBV9 and TRBJ2-1): DSGVTQTPKHLITATGQRVTLRCSPRSGDLSVYWYQQSLDQGLQFLIQYYNGEERAKGNILERFSAQQFPDLHSELNLSSLELGDSALYFCASSVSGQGSYNEQFFGPGTRLTVL.